This T cell receptor (beta chain) was found in a study of Ad26.COV2.S vaccination and SARS-CoV-2 variants. Study as a whole: Administration of Ad26.COV2.S was intramuscular, either once or twice 56 days apart.

The repertoire was sequenced with immunoSEQ multiplex PCR; TCRdb's copy has only in-frame clones and lacks some. The repertoire holds 320,000 or so clones, with 85% to 90% as singletons. The study, taken as a whole, reports: Reports say spike-specific CD8+ and CD4+ T cell responses covered substantial breadth after vaccination. Vaccine and placebo recipients had similar non-spike TCR breadth. The analyses of TCR breadth and depth may have understated the size of total T cell responses.

The treatment is: roughly 19 received Ad26.COV2.S at low or high dose, single or two shots; about 5 received placebo; per-sample allocation not given. Repertoires come from day 63 after the first vaccine or placebo injection. Note on this clone: Its cognate antigen is unknown.

The sequences come from peripheral blood, collected in a trial of Ad26.COV2.S vaccine versus placebo. This clonotype was sampled from a person aged 18-65 years who received the Ad26.COV2.S COVID-19 vaccine or a placebo.

In nucleotides, the CDR3 is TGTGCCAGCAGTTACCGCGGAACCTCCTACGAGCAGTACGTC. It is translated as CASSYRGTSYEQYV. The rearrangement uses TRBV6-2 or TRBV6-3 and TRBJ2-7; no definite D call. Per germline, CDR1 MNHEY and CDR2 SVGEGT. The CDR3 runs to 14 residues. V lost 2 bases to trimming and J lost 0 bases, with 8 bases between them.